One sample yielded the 8 T cell receptor beta chains listed below, sequenced in a study of cytomegalovirus exposure and HLA in healthy donors. The PCR was carried out with 60 Vbeta primers and 13 Jbeta primers. The repertoire was sequenced with immunoSEQ multiplex PCR; TCRdb's copy has only in-frame clones and lacks some. The table shows about 62,000 clones, with roughly 73% occurring only once. The sample consisted of PBMCs. The receptors were sampled from a middle-aged man in good health and CMV-seronegative.

CDR3 DNA: TGTGCCAGCAGCTTCTCCGGGACAGGAGACTCTCACCTCCACTTT. Translating gives CASSFSGTGDSHLHF. The chain links TRBV7-8 to TRBJ1-6; 8 nucleotides agree with TRBD1. Germline values: CDR1 SGHVS, CDR2 FQNEAQ. J lost 15 bases, V lost 3 bases, and 13 bases had no gene match. The CDR3 runs to 15 residues.

This rearrangement joins TRBV4-2 to TRBJ1-4, with 8 bases that match TRBD1. The V and J ends lost 3 bases and 5 bases, in that order; junction bases with no gene match: 8. This CDR3 region has 16 residues. Germline lookup yields CDR1 LGHNA and CDR2 YNFKEQ. CDR3 loop: CASSHGQGGGNEKLFF. DNA of the CDR3: TGTGCCAGCAGCCATGGACAGGGTGGGGGGAATGAAAAACTGTTTTTT.

The chain links TRBV7-6 to TRBJ1-4; perhaps TRBD1 as D (6 bases). CDR1 SGHVS and CDR2 FNYEAQ come from the germline V gene. V lost 4 bases, J lost 3 bases, and 18 bases lay in between. The CDR3 covers 17 residues. In DNA form, the CDR3 reads TGTGCCAGCAGCTCCCACCTCAGGGGTGAGGCTAATGAAAAACTGTTTTTT. Translating gives CASSSHLRGEANEKLFF.

This clone was counted only a few times. A far larger clone is one nucleotide away, so this likely arose from a read error. The V and J genes are TRBV5-4 and TRBJ2-1, with TRBD2 identical over 9 bases. The CDR3 has 16 residues. With V trimmed by 0 bases and J by 7 bases, 8 bases remained unmatched. Germline CDR1 SGHNT, CDR2 YYREEE (reference sequence). This CDR3 reads CASSLVREGLENEQFF. CDR3 bases: TGTGCCAGCAGCTTGGTGCGGGAGGGCCTGGAGAATGAGCAGTTCTTC. Full variable domain (remainder filled in from reference TRBV5-4 and TRBJ2-1): ETGVTQSPTHLIKTRGQQVTLRCSSQSGHNTVSWYQQALGQGPQFIFQYYREEENGRGNFPPRFSGLQFPNYSSELNVNALELDDSALYLCASSLVREGLENEQFFGPGTRLTVL.

CDR3: CASSYAGYYEQYF. As DNA, the CDR3 is TGTGCCAGCAGTTACGCAGGCTACTACGAGCAGTACTTC. The chain couples TRBV6-5 to TRBJ2-7; D unresolved. The CDR3 length is 13 residues. CDR1 is MNHEY, CDR2 SVGAGI, per germline. V was clipped by 2 bases and J by 3 bases, with 8 bases between them.

This rearrangement joins TRBV18 to TRBJ1-5; D gene unclear. The CDR3 totals 13 residues. Germline CDR1 and CDR2: KGHSH and LQKENI. Trimming pared 6 bases from V and 2 bases from J, leaving 8 bases between. The CDR3 here is CASSQSGNQPQHF. DNA for the CDR3: TGTGCCAGCTCTCAGTCAGGCAATCAGCCCCAGCATTTT.

This clone was recorded once. This chain's CDR3 is CASSLGRTGVNEKLFF. The CDR3, as DNA: TGTGCCAGCAGCTTGGGGAGGACAGGGGTAAATGAAAAACTGTTTTTT. V and J are TRBV5-4 and TRBJ1-4, with TRBD1 matching 9 bases. CDR1 SGHNT and CDR2 YYREEE come from the germline V gene (reference sequence). CDR3 length: 16 residues. Unmatched junction bases numbered 5, after V lost 0 bases and J lost 5 bases. Filled out from reference TRBV5-4 and TRBJ1-4, the complete variable domain reads ETGVTQSPTHLIKTRGQQVTLRCSSQSGHNTVSWYQQALGQGPQFIFQYYREEENGRGNFPPRFSGLQFPNYSSELNVNALELDDSALYLCASSLGRTGVNEKLFFGSGTQLSVL.

The chain links TRBV6-5 to TRBJ1-1; D perhaps matches TRBD1 (6 bases). This CDR3 has 13 amino acids. V lost 5 bases and J 2 bases, leaving 9 bases between the germline ends. The germline V gene encodes CDR1 MNHEY and CDR2 SVGAGI. CDR3 sequence reads: CASSRQENTEAFF. In DNA, the CDR3 is TGTGCCAGCAGTCGACAGGAAAACACTGAAGCTTTCTTT.